This passage covers 26 T cell receptor beta chains from one sample sequenced in a study of cytomegalovirus exposure and HLA in healthy donors. Researchers ran the PCR with 60 Vbeta and 13 Jbeta primers. Sequencing was performed with immunoSEQ multiplex PCR; in TCRdb, only in-frame clones are kept and a portion is missing. Among approximately 150,000 clones listed, roughly 65% were seen once. Source material: PBMCs. All receptors derive from a young man in good health and CMV-seropositive.

The genes are TRBV10-3 and TRBJ1-2; tentative D call: TRBD1 (5 bases). V was cut by 3 bases and J by 2 bases, with 10 bases left in between. CDR1 ENHRY and CDR2 SYGVKD come from the germline V gene. This CDR3 spans 14 amino acids. Here the CDR3 DNA reads TGTGCCATCAGTGACGTCAGGGAAAACTATGGCTACACCTTC. Its translation: CAISDVRENYGYTF.

The chain is built from TRBV10-3 and TRBJ1-5, with D tentatively TRBD1 (5 bases). This CDR3 comprises 14 residues. Germline lookup yields CDR1 ENHRY and CDR2 SYGVKD. Trimming took 4 bases from V and 1 from J, leaving 8 bases between them. CDR3 protein: CAISVDTSNQPQHF. The DNA of the CDR3 is TGTGCCATCAGTGTGGACACCAGCAATCAGCCCCAGCATTTT.

In its sample, this clone was seen a few times. This chain connects TRBV7-2 to TRBJ2-6; 10 bases map to TRBD2. The CDR3 length is 17 residues. With 5 bases clipped from V and 0 bases from J, the junction kept 4 bases outside the gene matches. CDR1 and CDR2 (germline): SGHTA, FQGNSA. The CDR3 sequence is CASSRPSGGSGANVLTF. The CDR3 coding sequence is TGTGCCAGCAGCAGACCTAGCGGGGGCTCTGGGGCCAACGTCCTGACTTTC. Based on the CDR3 plus reference TRBV7-2 and TRBJ2-6, the full variable domain is GAGVSQSPSNKVTEKGKDVELRCDPISGHTALYWYRQSLGQGLEFLIYFQGNSAPDKSGLPSDRFSAERTGGSVSTLTIQRTQQEDSAVYLCASSRPSGGSGANVLTFGAGSRLTVL.

The chain is built from TRBV6-5 and TRBJ1-1; a weak D match, TRBD1 (5 bases). Per germline, CDR1 MNHEY and CDR2 SVGAGI. The CDR3 totals 15 residues. V was shortened by 0 bases and J by 2 bases, with 10 bases between the two germline ends. The CDR3 region has the DNA TGTGCCAGCAGTTACTCCTCGGGACTTAACACTGAAGCTTTCTTT. It codes for CASSYSSGLNTEAFF.

The CDR3 sequence: CASGLGVAGTEAFF. The CDR3 DNA sequence: TGTGCCAGCGGGCTGGGAGTGGCGGGCACTGAAGCTTTCTTT. V gene TRBV27 combines with J gene TRBJ1-1; no clear D gene. Per germline, CDR1 MNHEY and CDR2 SMNVEV (reference sequence). Trimming removed 8 bases from V and 4 bases from J, with 17 bases in between. The CDR3 has 14 amino acids.

The chain employs TRBV7-9 and TRBJ2-1, with 7 bases aligning to TRBD2. V dropped 5 bases and J dropped 1; count of bases not matched to a gene: 11. The CDR3 runs to 17 residues. Per germline, CDR1 SEHNR and CDR2 FQNEAQ (reference sequence). The DNA for the CDR3 is TGTGCCAGCAGCCCCATAACGGGGGGTTATTCCTACAATGAGCAGTTCTTC. It is translated as CASSPITGGYSYNEQFF.

This chain uses TRBV2 with TRBJ1-1; TRBD1 matches 12 bases. The CDR3 has 14 amino acids. The junction had 8 bases not matched to a gene; V was cut back by 11 bases and J by 4 bases. Germline CDR1 is SNHLY and CDR2 is FYNNEI. This CDR3 is CAAGGTGGGTEAFF. CDR3 DNA: TGTGCCGCCGGGGGGACAGGGGGCGGCACTGAAGCTTTCTTT.

Only a few counts were recorded for this clone. The V call is TRBV5-6, the J call TRBJ1-2, with D perhaps TRBD1 (5 bases). Per germline, CDR1 SGHDT and CDR2 YYEEEE. CDR3 size: 15 residues. The V end lost 1 base, the J end lost 10 bases, and 20 bases lay between the germline ends. The CDR3 DNA follows: TGTGCCAGCAGCTTGTGGTTCTCAGCGGGGGGTGACTACACCTTC. Translation gives CASSLWFSAGGDYTF.

The V gene is TRBV28, the J gene TRBJ2-1, with 7 bases lining up with TRBD2. There are 13 residues in the CDR3. V was pared by 6 bases and J by 5 bases, with 4 bases of the junction left unmatched. Germline CDR1 and CDR2: MDHEN and SYDVKM. DNA for the CDR3: TGTGCCAGCAGAATGGGACTACACAATGAGCAGTTCTTC. As protein: CASRMGLHNEQFF.

The V gene is TRBV30, the J gene TRBJ2-3; D not certain. The CDR3 loop spans 13 amino acids. V was trimmed by 3 bases and J by 7 bases, leaving 14 bases between them. Germline CDR1 reads GTSNPN; CDR2 reads SVGIG (reference sequence). Here the CDR3 reads CAWSPDRQHTQYF. DNA for the CDR3: TGTGCCTGGAGCCCTGACCGACAACATACGCAGTATTTT.

J is TRBJ2-3 and V is TRBV6-5; D unresolved. The CDR3 is made up of 14 amino acids. CDR1 is MNHEY and CDR2 is SVGAGI in the germline V gene. Trimming left V 1 base short and J 2 bases short, with 7 bases between. This chain's CDR3 is CASSYLGNTDTQYF. The CDR3 DNA reads as TGTGCCAGCAGTTACTTGGGCAACACAGATACGCAGTATTTT.

The chain is built from TRBV4-1 and TRBJ1-2; 7 bases agree with TRBD1. The ends lost 2 bases at V and 2 bases at J; junction bases unmatched: 11. Germline-derived CDR1 and CDR2 are MGHRA and YSYEKL. The CDR3 extends over 17 amino acids. CDR3 DNA sequence: TGCGCCAGCAGCCAATTCGGACAGGTGGAGGAAAACTATGGCTACACCTTC. This sequence encodes CASSQFGQVEENYGYTF.

This clone was counted only a few times. The chain combines TRBV29-1 with TRBJ2-4; no clear D gene. The germline CDR1 and CDR2 sequences are SQVTM and ANQGSEA. V gave up 6 bases and J gave up 1 base, with 7 bases separating them. This CDR3 has 12 amino acids. The CDR3 region is CSVYGAKNIQYF. The CDR3 DNA reads TGCAGCGTGTACGGTGCCAAAAACATTCAGTACTTC.

V gene TRBV13 combines with J gene TRBJ1-4; 7 bases agree with TRBD1. The junction had 3 bases not matched to a gene; V was cut back by 4 bases and J by 1 base. The CDR3 spans 15 residues. CDR1 is PRHDT, CDR2 FYEKMQ, per germline (reference sequence). CDR3 region: CASSSQGGTNEKLFF. The CDR3 nucleotides are TGTGCCAGCAGCTCCCAGGGGGGAACTAATGAAAAACTGTTTTTT.

This clone was observed a few times. The chain uses TRBV28 and TRBJ2-7; D unresolved. The CDR3 runs 18 residues. Germline values: CDR1 MDHEN, CDR2 SYDVKM. V was cut by 3 bases and J by 0 bases, with 21 bases left in between. As DNA, the CDR3 is TGTGCCAGCAGTTTCCCCATCAGCAATTATAGGAGCTCCTACGAGCAGTACGTC. Protein product: CASSFPISNYRSSYEQYV.

The chain couples TRBV30 to TRBJ2-7, with D perhaps matching TRBD2 (5 bases). V shed 3 bases and J shed 6 bases, with 12 bases lying between them. CDR1 and CDR2 (germline): GTSNPN, SVGIG (reference sequence). The CDR3 contains 12 residues. The CDR3 sequence: CAWSKGGSEQYV. The CDR3 nucleotides are TGTGCCTGGAGCAAAGGAGGTTCCGAGCAGTACGTC.

J is TRBJ2-3 and V is TRBV7-6; tentative D call: TRBD1 (5 bases). There are 17 residues in the CDR3. Germline V CDR1 and CDR2: SGHVS, FNYEAQ. V was cut by 5 bases and J by 3 bases, with 21 bases left in between. The CDR3 sequence is CASSLGRVARGTDTQYF. The DNA of the CDR3 is TGTGCCAGCAGCCTAGGACGCGTGGCAAGGGGAACAGATACGCAGTATTTT.

This clone was seen more than once but under ten times. J is TRBJ2-2 and V is TRBV27; D is ambiguous. Germline lookup yields CDR1 MNHEY and CDR2 SMNVEV (reference sequence). The V end lost 3 bases, the J end lost 1 base, and 6 bases lay between the germline ends. The CDR3 is 14 amino acids. CDR3 DNA: TGTGCCAGCAGTTTTGGTAGGAACACCGGGGAGCTGTTTTTT. It translates to CASSFGRNTGELFF.

This clone was found once. J is TRBJ2-2 and V is TRBV5-6; D might be TRBD1 (8 bases). Germline V CDR1 and CDR2: SGHDT, YYEEEE. Deletions cut 7 bases from V and 4 bases from J, with 17 bases between. This CDR3 is built from 15 residues. The DNA for the CDR3 is TGTGCCAGCGGACCAAACAGGGGGGGCACCGGGGAGCTGTTTTTT. Amino acids: CASGPNRGGTGELFF.

The V call is TRBV19, the J call TRBJ2-2, with no clear D. This CDR3 region has 12 residues. V lost 2 bases and J lost 6, with 4 bases in between. Looked up from germline, CDR1 is LNHDA and CDR2 is SQIVND (reference sequence). For the CDR3, the DNA is TGTGCCAGTAGTATAACGGCCGGGGAGCTGTTTTTT. Translated, it gives CASSITAGELFF.

J is TRBJ1-1 and V is TRBV29-1; 7 bases align to TRBD1. CDR1 is SQVTM and CDR2 is ANQGSEA in the germline V gene. The junction had 5 bases not matched to a gene; V was cut back by 7 bases and J by 0 bases. The CDR3 has 13 residues. The CDR3 DNA sequence: TGCAGCGGAACGGGACAGCTGAACACTGAAGCTTTCTTT. Its protein product is CSGTGQLNTEAFF.

A single count supports this clone. V and J are TRBV11-2 and TRBJ2-2, with 7 bases lining up with TRBD1. Germline V gene lookup returns CDR1 SGHAT and CDR2 FQNNGV. This CDR3 is 15 amino acids long. V gave up 5 bases and J gave up 4 bases; unmatched junction bases: 7. In DNA, the CDR3 is TGTGCCAGCAGCCCGACAGGGACCCCCACCGGGGAGCTGTTTTTT. Its protein product is CASSPTGTPTGELFF.

This clone was recorded only once. This sequence joins TRBV7-2 and TRBJ1-3, with a weak D call TRBD1 (5 bases). The germline V and J ends were trimmed by 1 base and 4 bases, with 5 bases remaining between them. This CDR3 has 13 residues. The germline CDR1 and CDR2 sequences are SGHTA and FQGNSA. CDR3 bases: TGTGCCAGCAGCTTAGAGGGGGGAAACACCATATATTTT. Its protein product is CASSLEGGNTIYF.

This clone was detected a few times. The V and J genes are TRBV7-9 and TRBJ1-1, with D unresolved. V was trimmed by 1 base and J by 7 bases, leaving 10 bases between them. The CDR3 loop spans 13 amino acids. Germline lookup yields CDR1 SEHNR and CDR2 FQNEAQ (reference sequence). The CDR3 region is CASSLGPRGEAFF. The CDR3 DNA sequence: TGTGCCAGCAGCTTAGGGCCCCGGGGTGAAGCTTTCTTT.

The V call is TRBV7-8, the J call TRBJ1-1, with D possibly being TRBD1 (5 bases). The V gene lost 8 bases and the J gene lost 2 bases, with 24 bases spanning the gap. There are 17 residues in the CDR3. The germline CDR1 and CDR2 sequences are SGHVS and FQNEAQ. The CDR3, as DNA: TGTGCCAGCCACTCCGGTGTTCGTGCGGGACTAAACACTGAAGCTTTCTTT. Protein: CASHSGVRAGLNTEAFF.

The rearrangement joins TRBV4-2 to TRBJ2-7; D gene uncertain. The CDR3 has 12 residues. Germline-derived CDR1 and CDR2 are LGHNA and YNFKEQ. V lost 7 bases and J 9 bases, leaving 16 bases between the germline ends. CDR3 nucleotide sequence: TGTGCCAGCACCCCACGGCTCGCGAGGCAGTACGTC. This codes for CASTPRLARQYV.